This is a list of T cell receptor beta chains from one sample in a study of T cells in Graves' hyperthyroidism and ophthalmopathy. TCRdb itself ran the multiplex PCR reads through MiXCR, one entry per CDR3 protein. In the table there are some 98,000 distinct CDR3 sequences, 40% of which are singletons. Sequencing used peripheral blood or thyroid tissue (not recorded which). The receptors were gathered from a woman aged 25-40 years with Graves' hyperthyroidism. Both conserved end residues are part of each CDR3. The D gene is left open where the match is weak. A row's size may be missing; if present it is once, few, many or a size class.

d_call | j_call | clone_size | v_call | cdr3_nt | cdr3_aa
. | TRBJ1-2 | . | TRBV7-2 | TGTGCCAGCAGCTCGAGAGGGGGGGTGCGGAACTATGGCTACACCTTC | CASSSRGGVRNYGYTF
TRBD2 | TRBJ2-5 | many | TRBV11-2 | TGTGCCAGCAGCTCCTACGCGGGAGGCCCCCAAGAGACCCAGTACTTC | CASSSYAGGPQETQYF
. | TRBJ1-1 | many | TRBV11-2 | TGTGCCAGCAGCAGCACCGGGACAAGGATATGGGTCACTGAAGCTTTCTTT | CASSSTGTRIWVTEAFF
. | TRBJ2-7 | many | TRBV6-6 | TGTGCCAGCAGCCGGACAGAGTACGAGCAGTACTTC | CASSRTEYEQYF
. | TRBJ2-7 | many | TRBV3-1 | TGTGCCAGCAGCCAGTTCGGGACATATGCCTCAGGCGGGCAGTACTTC | CASSQFGTYASGGQYF
. | TRBJ2-3 | many | TRBV12-3/TRBV12-4 | TGTGCCAGCAGTTTAGAAGGGTATACGCAGTATTTT | CASSLEGYTQYF
. | TRBJ2-7 | . | TRBV7-6 | TGTGCCAGCAGCTTGGCCGGGGGGCACTCCTACGGGCAGTACTTC | CASSLAGGHSYGQYF
TRBD1 | TRBJ2-7 | many | TRBV4-2 | TGTGCCAGCAGCCAAGAAGGACAGGGTGGGTCCTACGAGCAGTACTTC | CASSQEGQGGSYEQYF
. | TRBJ1-5 | many | TRBV20-1 | TGCAGTGCGAATGGTCTCGGTTCTGTACAGCCCCAGCATTTT | CSANGLGSVQPQHF
. | TRBJ2-7 | many | TRBV6-5 | TGTGCCAGCAGTGGAGTCCGACTGGACAACGAGCAGTACTTC | CASSGVRLDNEQYF
TRBD1 | TRBJ1-2 | many | TRBV20-1 | TGCAGTGCCAAGACAGGGGGACTAAGAGGCTACACCTTC | CSAKTGGLRGYTF
TRBD1 | TRBJ1-1 | few | TRBV7-2 | TGTGCCAGCAGTTTAGTAGGGACAGGTCTAAACACTGAAGCTTTCTTT | CASSLVGTGLNTEAFF
. | TRBJ1-4 | medium-sized | TRBV15 | TGTGCCACCAGCAGAGTTAACCAGCCACTGTTTTTT | CATSRVNQPLFF
. | TRBJ1-2 | many | TRBV2 | TGTGCCAGCATTACAGGGAGCTATGGCTACACCTTC | CASITGSYGYTF
TRBD1 | TRBJ2-7 | . | TRBV30 | TGTGCCTGGAGTGTACCGTACAGGGGCTACGAGCAGTACTTC | CAWSVPYRGYEQYF
. | TRBJ1-6 | many | TRBV6-5 | TGTGCCAGCAGCTCGGGATATTTGAATAATTCACCCCTCCACTTT | CASSSGYLNNSPLHF
. | TRBJ2-7 | . | TRBV20-1 | TGCAGTGCCCCCGTGGCATACGAGCAGTACTTC | CSAPVAYEQYF
. | TRBJ2-3 | many | TRBV5-1 | TGCGCCAGCAGCTGGGTGGGCACAGATACGCAGTATTTT | CASSWVGTDTQYF
TRBD1 | TRBJ2-7 | . | TRBV20-1 | TGCAGTGCGCCGCCCGGGACAGTCTACGAGCAGTACTTC | CSAPPGTVYEQYF
. | TRBJ2-6 | many | TRBV6-5 | TGTGCCAGCAGTTCGGCCAGCTCTGGGGCCAACGTCCTGACTTTC | CASSSASSGANVLTF
TRBD1 | TRBJ1-6 | . | TRBV15 | TGTGCCACCAGCAGAGGGACAGGGTATACTTCACCCCTCCACTTT | CATSRGTGYTSPLHF
. | TRBJ1-1 | . | TRBV15 | TGTGCCACCAGCAGAGACTACAGGGTTAACACTGAAGCTTTCTTT | CATSRDYRVNTEAFF
. | TRBJ2-3 | . | TRBV24-1 | TGTGCCACCAGTGATTTTCGGGGTATCACAGATACGCAGTATTTT | CATSDFRGITDTQYF
TRBD1 | TRBJ2-7 | . | TRBV7-9 | TGTGCCAGCAGCCCCCCCCCGGGACAGGCTAGGTACGAGCAGTACTTC | CASSPPPGQARYEQYF
. | TRBJ1-2 | many | TRBV12-3/TRBV12-4 | TGTGCCAGCAGTTTAGGATCCTATGGCTACACCTTC | CASSLGSYGYTF
. | TRBJ2-5 | many | TRBV5-1 | TGCGCCAGCAGCTTGGCCCTACCGGACGAGACCCAGTACTTC | CASSLALPDETQYF
. | TRBJ1-4 | many | TRBV5-4 | TGTGCCAGCAGCGTCCCTTCGGGGGAAAAACTGTTTTTT | CASSVPSGEKLFF
TRBD1 | TRBJ2-5 | . | TRBV5-4 | TGTGCCAGCAGCTTGACAGGGGGCATAGCGGAGACCCAGTACTTC | CASSLTGGIAETQYF
TRBD1 | TRBJ2-3 | . | TRBV7-3 | TGTGCCAGCAGCTTAATCGAAGGGCAGGGGGGCACAGATACGCAGTATTTT | CASSLIEGQGGTDTQYF
. | TRBJ1-5 | many | TRBV12-3/TRBV12-4 | TGTGCCAGCACCGGCGGGGGGAGGCAAGATCAGCCCCAGCATTTT | CASTGGGRQDQPQHF
. | TRBJ1-5 | . | TRBV7-9 | TGTGCCAGCAGCTTTACGGGACGGGATCAGCCCCAGCATTTT | CASSFTGRDQPQHF
. | TRBJ2-5 | many | TRBV5-1 | TGCGCCAGCAGCTTGGAAAGTCCTTCATGGTACTTC | CASSLESPSWYF
TRBD2 | TRBJ2-5 | few | TRBV7-2 | TGTGCCTGCGCGGGAGTAGCGGGCGGGCAAGAGACCCAGTACTTC | CACAGVAGGQETQYF
. | TRBJ1-4 | many | TRBV28 | TGTGCCAGCAGTTATCAGTCAGGGGTGGGGGAAAAACTGTTTTTT | CASSYQSGVGEKLFF
. | TRBJ1-1 | many | TRBV7-2 | TGTGCCAGCAGCTTGGTTCGGGGGAACTTGAGATTGAACACTGAAGCTTTCTTT | CASSLVRGNLRLNTEAFF
. | TRBJ2-2 | many | TRBV19 | TGTGCCAGTAGTATAGGTCCGGACACCGGGGAGCTGTTTTTT | CASSIGPDTGELFF
. | TRBJ1-1 | . | TRBV21-1 | TGTGCCAGCAGCACGAAGGGAGCTTTCTTT | CASSTKGAFF
. | TRBJ2-7 | many | TRBV20-1 | TGCAGTGCTAGTCCCGGGAATTGGTACGAGCAGTACTTC | CSASPGNWYEQYF
. | TRBJ1-4 | . | TRBV15 | TGTGCCACCAGCGGTTGGCAGGGAGGAAAACTGTTTTTT | CATSGWQGGKLFF
TRBD1 | TRBJ2-7 | . | TRBV6-1 | TGTGCCAGCACCGGGACAGGGTACGAGCAGTACTTC | CASTGTGYEQYF
TRBD1 | TRBJ1-1 | . | TRBV7-9 | TGTGCCAGCAGTTCGGGACAGAAGCTGAACACTGAAGCTTTCTTT | CASSSGQKLNTEAFF
. | TRBJ2-7 | medium-sized | TRBV5-1 | TGCGCCAGCAGAGGTTCACGGATCTCCTACGAGCAGTACTTC | CASRGSRISYEQYF
. | TRBJ1-5 | . | TRBV27 | TGTGCCAGCAGCCCGGGTCCAGGGGAACAGCCCCAGCATTTT | CASSPGPGEQPQHF
. | TRBJ2-7 | many | TRBV28 | TGTGCCAGCAGTGTTGCTTATCCTCGGAACGAGCAGTACTTC | CASSVAYPRNEQYF
. | TRBJ1-5 | . | TRBV20-1 | TGCAGTGCTGTACAGGGTTGTCGGCCCCAGCATTTT | CSAVQGCRPQHF
. | TRBJ1-4 | few | TRBV15 | TGTGCCACCAGCAGAGTTGGGGCACCCAATGAAAAACTGTTTTTT | CATSRVGAPNEKLFF
TRBD1 | TRBJ2-7 | many | TRBV7-8 | TGTGCCAGCAGCTTTATCCCCCTGGACAGGGCCTTCTACGAGCAGTACTTC | CASSFIPLDRAFYEQYF
. | TRBJ2-5 | many | TRBV7-2 | TGTGCCAGCAGCTTAGCGGGGAGCAGCCAAGAGACCCAGTACTTC | CASSLAGSSQETQYF
. | TRBJ2-3 | many | TRBV7-2 | TGTGCCAGCGCCCCTGGGGGCAGGGAGACAGATACGCAGTATTTT | CASAPGGRETDTQYF
. | TRBJ1-2 | many | TRBV7-9 | TGTGCCAGCAGCTTCACGTCCCCGGCTGACGGCTACACCTTC | CASSFTSPADGYTF
. | TRBJ1-3 | many | TRBV5-1 | TGCGCCAGCAGCACCGGGTCGGCTGGAAACACCATATATTTT | CASSTGSAGNTIYF
TRBD1 | TRBJ1-5 | . | TRBV15 | TGTGCCACGGGGACAGGGGGTAGCAATCAGCCCCAGCATTTC | CATGTGGSNQPQHF
TRBD1 | TRBJ1-2 | many | TRBV5-1 | TGCGCCAGCAGCTTGGGCAGGGGGCAAGGCTACACCTTC | CASSLGRGQGYTF
. | TRBJ1-1 | many | TRBV20-1 | TGCAGTGCTAGAGCCGACAGGTGGACTGAAGCTTTCTTT | CSARADRWTEAFF
TRBD1 | TRBJ1-1 | . | TRBV20-1 | TGCAGTGCTAGACAGGGGGCACTAGAAGCTTTCTTT | CSARQGALEAFF
TRBD1 | TRBJ1-5 | . | TRBV10-2 | TGCGCCAGCAGTGGGACAGGATGGCGGCCCCAGCATTTT | CASSGTGWRPQHF